This is a list of T cell receptor beta chains from one sample in a study of blood T cells in healthy people across ages. TCRdb ran MiXCR on the 5' RACE reads and lists one entry per CDR3 protein. In the table there are roughly 800,000 distinct CDR3 sequences, nearly 60% of which are singletons. Source material: blood. The source of these receptors is a man aged 30-40 years in good health. The CDR3 runs from the conserved cysteine through the conserved F or W. Each record gives: CDR3 length, clone size, J gene, D gene, V gene, CDR3 protein, CDR3 DNA. A D gene is named only where the DNA matches it firmly. Rows give clone size only sometimes, using once, few, many, or a class for an expanded clone.

>14|.|TRBJ2-2|.|TRBV24-1
CATSDLGGTGELFF
TGTGCCACCAGTGATTTGGGGGGAACCGGGGAGCTGTTTTTT
>12|few|TRBJ1-5|.|TRBV20-1
CSARGPFRPQHF
TGCAGTGCTAGAGGACCTTTTCGGCCCCAGCATTTT
>17|few|TRBJ2-1|.|TRBV7-9
CASSLNYGGIGYNEQFF
TGTGCCAGCAGCCTTAATTATGGGGGGATTGGCTACAATGAGCAGTTCTTC
>13|few|TRBJ1-1|.|TRBV6-2/TRBV6-3
CASSYSLNTEAFF
TGTGCCAGCAGTTACTCCCTGAACACTGAAGCTTTCTTT
>15|.|TRBJ1-5|.|TRBV5-5
CASSLYGGDNQPQHF
TGTGCCAGCAGCTTGTATGGGGGCGACAATCAGCCCCAGCATTTT
>13|once|TRBJ1-2|TRBD1|TRBV2
CASMDRPNYGYTF
TGTGCCAGCATGGACAGGCCGAACTATGGCTACACCTTC
>15|few|TRBJ2-5|TRBD2|TRBV7-6
CASSLRAGDGETQYF
TGTGCCAGCAGCTTGCGGGCGGGAGATGGAGAGACCCAGTACTTC
>14|once|TRBJ1-2|.|TRBV3-1
CASSPGSGVGGYTF
TGTGCCAGCAGCCCCGGCTCAGGGGTGGGGGGCTACACCTTC
>14|.|TRBJ1-6|.|TRBV7-2
CASSLDQGGSPLHF
TGTGCCAGCAGCTTAGACCAGGGCGGTTCACCCCTCCACTTT
>14|.|TRBJ2-3|TRBD2|TRBV6-6
CASSFGLVPDTQYF
TGTGCCAGCAGCTTCGGACTAGTCCCAGATACGCAGTATTTT
>16|.|TRBJ2-5|.|TRBV4-2
CASNQGTGTPVETQYF
TGTGCCAGCAACCAGGGTACCGGGACGCCCGTAGAGACCCAGTACTTC
>18|.|TRBJ2-1|TRBD2|TRBV7-8
CASSLDRNSGGSYNEQFF
TGTGCCAGCAGCTTAGATCGTAATAGCGGGGGGTCATACAATGAGCAGTTCTTC
>13|few|TRBJ2-3|.|TRBV10-3
CAISESSRDTQYF
TGTGCCATCAGTGAGAGCTCGAGAGATACGCAGTATTTT
>18|.|TRBJ2-6|TRBD1|TRBV9
CASSVGDRTDSGANVLTF
TGTGCCAGCAGCGTAGGGGACAGGACAGACTCTGGGGCCAACGTCCTGACTTTC
>13|.|TRBJ2-1|.|TRBV29-1
CSGGDGSRNEQFF
TGCAGCGGCGGGGACGGAAGCCGCAATGAGCAGTTCTTC
>12|few|TRBJ1-2|.|TRBV20-1
CSASEGEYGYTF
TGCAGTGCTAGCGAGGGGGAGTATGGCTACACCTTC
>14|.|TRBJ2-5|TRBD1|TRBV3-1
CASSQWDSQETQYF
TGTGCCAGCAGCCAGTGGGACAGCCAAGAGACCCAGTACTTC
>13|.|TRBJ2-7|.|TRBV5-1
CASSLVVRDEQYF
TGCGCCAGCAGCTTGGTTGTAAGGGACGAGCAGTACTTC
>13|few|TRBJ1-2|.|TRBV7-2
CASSLNSGVGYTF
TGTGCCAGCAGCTTAAACAGCGGGGTAGGCTACACCTTC
>13|.|TRBJ2-3|.|TRBV20-1
CSAMTDPTDTQYF
TGCAGTGCCATGACAGATCCCACAGATACGCAGTATTTT
>15|few|TRBJ2-5|TRBD2|TRBV7-9
CASSLAASGQETQYF
TGTGCCAGCAGCTTAGCGGCTAGCGGCCAAGAGACCCAGTACTTC
>11|few|TRBJ2-3|.|TRBV29-1
CSGGPTDTQYF
TGCAGCGGGGGGCCCACAGATACGCAGTATTTT
>18|.|TRBJ2-3|TRBD2|TRBV4-3
CASSQDLREIGYTDTQYF
TGCGCCAGCAGCCAAGATCTGCGGGAGATTGGCTACACAGATACGCAGTATTTT
>17|.|TRBJ2-3|.|TRBV6-5
CASSYSIQRAYTDTQYF
TGTGCCAGCAGTTACTCGATTCAGCGGGCCTACACAGATACGCAGTATTTT
>16|.|TRBJ1-4|.|TRBV4-2
CASSQDPQDSNEKLFF
TGTGCCAGCAGCCAAGACCCACAGGACTCTAATGAAAAACTGTTTTTT
>13|.|TRBJ2-2|.|TRBV7-9
CASSLNLAGELFF
TGTGCCAGCAGCTTAAATCTCGCCGGGGAGCTGTTTTTT
>15|few|TRBJ2-7|TRBD2|TRBV6-5
CASSPIAGGKTEQYF
TGTGCCAGCAGCCCAATAGCGGGGGGGAAAACCGAGCAGTACTTC
>13|.|TRBJ2-5|TRBD2|TRBV10-3
CVIMEREKETQYF
TGTGTCATCATGGAGCGGGAAAAGGAGACCCAGTACTTC
>14|few|TRBJ1-2|.|TRBV4-2
CASSPVGSNRGYTF
TGTGCCAGCAGCCCAGTGGGGTCGAATCGTGGCTACACCTTC
>13|few|TRBJ1-2|TRBD1|TRBV6-5
CASSYADRAGYTF
TGTGCCAGCAGTTACGCAGACAGGGCGGGTTACACCTTC
>16|.|TRBJ2-1|TRBD2|TRBV20-1
CSARGAGGRLYNEQFF
TGCAGTGCTAGAGGAGCGGGGGGGCGTCTCTACAATGAGCAGTTCTTC
>14|many|TRBJ2-7|TRBD2|TRBV7-2
CASSLGLAGYEQYF
TGTGCCAGCAGCTTAGGACTAGCGGGCTACGAGCAGTACTTC
>14|.|TRBJ2-7|.|TRBV28
CASRTRGLYYEQYF
TGTGCCAGCAGGACCCGGGGACTCTACTACGAGCAGTACTTC
>12|.|TRBJ1-2|.|TRBV29-1
CSVEKGVYGYTF
TGCAGCGTTGAAAAGGGAGTGTATGGCTACACCTTC
>14|few|TRBJ2-7|TRBD2|TRBV28
CASSTGLAGYEQYF
TGTGCCAGCAGCACGGGACTAGCGGGATACGAGCAGTACTTC
>14|.|TRBJ1-1|.|TRBV21-1
CASSKEGEFGEAFF
TGTGCCAGCAGCAAAGAAGGAGAGTTCGGTGAAGCTTTCTTT
>14|.|TRBJ2-7|.|TRBV7-2
CASSSGEVIDEQYF
TGTGCCAGCAGCTCAGGAGAGGTGATCGACGAGCAGTACTTC
>17|.|TRBJ1-5|.|TRBV6-6
CASSTGLRDFSNQPQHF
TGTGCCAGCAGCACGGGACTGAGGGACTTTAGCAATCAGCCCCAGCATTTT
>13|.|TRBJ1-6|.|TRBV7-6
CASSPLTDSPLHF
TGTGCCAGCAGCCCACTAACCGATTCACCCCTCCACTTT
>12|.|TRBJ2-7|.|TRBV7-2
CASSHGSYEQYF
TGTGCCAGCAGCCATGGGTCCTACGAGCAGTACTTC
>14|.|TRBJ2-1|.|TRBV3-1
CASSLGTRVDERFF
TGTGCCAGCAGCCTGGGGACTCGCGTCGATGAGCGGTTCTTC
>16|few|TRBJ2-1|.|TRBV7-2
CASSLDAEEWQDEQFF
TGTGCCAGCAGCTTAGATGCGGAGGAATGGCAAGATGAGCAGTTCTTC
>15|.|TRBJ2-1|.|TRBV6-2/TRBV6-3
CASTPPGSRLREQFF
TGTGCCAGCACCCCCCCCGGCTCTAGACTACGCGAGCAGTTCTTC
>14|.|TRBJ2-7|.|TRBV28
CASRAAGLNYEQYF
TGTGCCAGCAGGGCAGCGGGCTTAAACTACGAGCAGTACTTC
>12|.|TRBJ2-7|TRBD1|TRBV10-3
CASGQGYDEQYF
TGTGCCAGCGGACAGGGGTATGACGAGCAGTACTTC
>15|once|TRBJ2-3|.|TRBV3-1
CASSQVWGGSDTQYF
TGTGCCAGCAGCCAAGTATGGGGTGGATCGGATACGCAGTATTTT
>15|few|TRBJ1-1|.|TRBV18
CASSQGLIMNTEAFF
TGTGCCAGCTCACAAGGGCTAATCATGAACACTGAAGCTTTCTTT
>15|.|TRBJ2-1|TRBD2|TRBV28
CASSPWASGQNEQFF
TGTGCCAGCAGTCCTTGGGCTAGCGGACAAAATGAGCAGTTCTTC
>14|.|TRBJ2-7|.|TRBV7-2
CASSLGPTAIEQYF
TGTGCCAGCAGCTTGGGCCCTACCGCGATCGAGCAGTACTTC
>14|few|TRBJ2-3|TRBD2|TRBV20-1
CSATGLADTDTQYF
TGCAGTGCTACCGGGCTAGCGGACACAGATACGCAGTATTTT
>14|.|TRBJ1-2|.|TRBV10-2
CASSENGAQHGYTF
TGCGCCAGCAGTGAGAATGGGGCCCAGCATGGCTACACCTTC
>15|.|TRBJ1-1|.|TRBV28
CASSLRGARNTEAFF
TGTGCCAGCAGTTTGAGGGGGGCCAGGAACACTGAAGCTTTCTTT
>12|.|TRBJ2-7|.|TRBV10-3
CSISTLSYEQYF
TGTTCCATCAGTACCCTCTCCTACGAGCAGTACTTC